This T cell receptor (beta chain) was retrieved from a study of blood T cell repertoires in COVID-19. Some clones are missing from TCRdb's copy, which holds only in-frame ones; the method was immunoSEQ multiplex PCR. The data contain some 14,000 clones, roughly nine tenths of them singletons. The CDR3 is made up of 17 amino acids. Germline assignment: CDR1 GTSNPN and CDR2 SVGIG (reference sequence). With 4 bases clipped from V and 4 bases from J, the junction kept 16 bases outside the gene matches. The sequence derives from a human donor with active COVID-19. The donor label of this sample is uncertain. The sample consisted of peripheral blood. V is TRBV30 and J is TRBJ1-5; 7 nucleotides match TRBD1. The CDR3: CAWTPKTGVGPNQPQHF. The CDR3 DNA reads TGTGCCTGGACCCCCAAAACAGGGGTGGGTCCGAATCAGCCCCAGCATTTT. The complete variable domain, with remaining parts taken from reference TRBV30 and TRBJ1-5, reads SQTIHQWPATLVQPVGSPLSLECTVEGTSNPNLYWYRQAAGRGLQLLFYSVGIGQISSEVPQNLSASRPQDRQFILSSKKLLLSDSGFYLCAWTPKTGVGPNQPQHFGDGTRLSIL.